The T cell receptor beta chain under discussion was sequenced for a study of T cells expressing NK-cell markers. Study context: According to the study, TCR beta repertoires originated from sorted CD3+CD56+NKG2C+, CD3+CD56+NKG2C- and CD3+CD56-NKG2C+ T cells. General study points: HCMV specificity of the expanded NKG2C+ T cell clones stayed unclear.

Germline values: CDR1 MNHEY, CDR2 SMNVEV (reference sequence). The length of the CDR3 is 13 residues. TCR beta libraries carry UMIs added by 5'RACE template switching. TCRdb reprocessed the 5' RACE reads and keeps a single row for each CDR3 protein, giving no DNA. Recorded for this sample: approximately 420,000 distinct CDR3 sequences. About this clonotype itself: Its specificity is not known.

This receptor was obtained from a woman in her forties or fifties in good health. This chain joins TRBV27 and TRBJ1-1. What was sequenced was blood T cells: a sorted CD56 or NKG2C T cell subset, CD4+ or CD8+ T cells, or bulk PBMC T cells (not recorded which). The CDR3 loop is CASSTDDNTEAFF.